This T cell receptor beta chain was found in a study of T cells after yellow fever vaccination. Deletions cut 5 bases from V and 3 bases from J, with 14 bases between. CDR1 SGHTA and CDR2 FQGNSA come from the germline V gene. CDR3 length: 14 residues. Remarks on this clonotype: This sequence may be a read error, since a much larger clone differs from it by one base.

The authors made TCR cDNA by 5'RACE template switching, adding a universal primer site and UMIs. TCRdb itself ran the 5' RACE reads through MiXCR, one entry per CDR3 protein. The table records about 300,000 distinct CDR3 sequences, 6.8% of them present only once. The chain employs TRBV7-2 and TRBJ2-7; D possibly uses TRBD1 or TRBD2 (5 bases each). The starting material was PBMCs, obtained about 49 days after the first yellow fever vaccination. This TCR was sampled from a man aged 18-30 years who received the YFV17D yellow fever vaccine. Here the CDR3 DNA reads TGTACCAGCAGCCGGGACCTCCGAAACTACGAGCAGTACTTC. Residues: CTSSRDLRNYEQYF.